This TCR beta chain comes out of a study of a mutant IDH1 vaccine in newly diagnosed glioma. About the study: Onset of vaccination occurred 4-6 weeks following radiotherapy alone, or with temozolomide cycles. It was radiotherapy, temozolomide, or both that patients received previously, with most receiving both. The study's findings and limits: Patients showed vaccine-induced immune responses at a rate of approximately 93%.

This clone was seen once. The antigen is unknown. The time point: week 23, last vaccination. Doses of 300 ug of mutant IDH1 20-mer peptide were given with topical imiquimod. This CDR3 has 14 residues. CDR1 SGHNT and CDR2 YYREEE come from the germline V gene (reference sequence). V lost 0 bases and J lost 5; bases outside the gene matches: 1. TCRdb's table, derived via immunoSEQ multiplex PCR, lists solely in-frame clones and lacks some. This sample yields around 41,000 clones, of which around 81% are seen a single time; about 6.3% belongs to the top ten. The TCR was taken from a woman aged 40 to 50 with glioma. Some clones in this sample may be carry-over from other donors' samples. This sample comprised PBMCs, obtained from a glioma patient whose treatment included an IDH1 peptide vaccine. This chain links TRBV5-4 with TRBJ2-2; TRBD2 aligns across 7 bases. The CDR3 nucleotides read TGTGCCAGCAGCTTGGTGGGGGGGACCGGGGAGCTGTTTTTT. Translating it yields CASSLVGGTGELFF.